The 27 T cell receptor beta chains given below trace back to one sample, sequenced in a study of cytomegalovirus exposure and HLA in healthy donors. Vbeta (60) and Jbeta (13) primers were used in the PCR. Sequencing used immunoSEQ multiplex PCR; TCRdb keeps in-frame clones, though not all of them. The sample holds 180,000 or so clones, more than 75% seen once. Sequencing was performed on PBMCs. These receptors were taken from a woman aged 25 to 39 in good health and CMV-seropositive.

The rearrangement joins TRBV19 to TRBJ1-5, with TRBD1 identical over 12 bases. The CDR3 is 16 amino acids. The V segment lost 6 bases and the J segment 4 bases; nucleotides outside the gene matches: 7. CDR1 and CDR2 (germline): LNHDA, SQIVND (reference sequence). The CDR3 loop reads CASSGDRGRVNQPQHF. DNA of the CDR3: TGTGCCAGTAGCGGGGACAGGGGGCGCGTGAATCAGCCCCAGCATTTT.

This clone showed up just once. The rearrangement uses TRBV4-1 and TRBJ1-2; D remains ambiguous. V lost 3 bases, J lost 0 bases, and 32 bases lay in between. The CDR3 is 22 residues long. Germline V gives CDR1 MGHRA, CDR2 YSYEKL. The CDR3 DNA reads TGCGCCAGCAGCCACATAAGGAGCGGTACCCCGGATCCGGCACCTCCTAACTATGGCTACACCTTC. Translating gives CASSHIRSGTPDPAPPNYGYTF.

The CDR3 sequence: CASSQGNGGSQETQYF. The CDR3 DNA reads TGTGCCAGCAGCCAGGGAAACGGGGGGAGTCAAGAGACCCAGTACTTC. V and J are TRBV4-2 and TRBJ2-5; 7 bases fit TRBD2. From germline, CDR1 is LGHNA and CDR2 YNFKEQ. V trimming: 3 bases; J trimming: 2 bases; junction bases outside the gene matches: 9. The CDR3 totals 16 residues.

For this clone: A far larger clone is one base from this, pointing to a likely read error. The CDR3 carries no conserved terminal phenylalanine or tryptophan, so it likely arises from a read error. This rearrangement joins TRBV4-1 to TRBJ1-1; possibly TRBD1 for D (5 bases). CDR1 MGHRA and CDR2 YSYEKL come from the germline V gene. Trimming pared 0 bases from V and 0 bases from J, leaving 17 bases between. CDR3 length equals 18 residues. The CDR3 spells CASSQELGGGVMNTEAFS. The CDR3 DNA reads TGCGCCAGCAGCCAAGAACTTGGTGGAGGGGTCATGAACACTGAAGCTTTCTCT.

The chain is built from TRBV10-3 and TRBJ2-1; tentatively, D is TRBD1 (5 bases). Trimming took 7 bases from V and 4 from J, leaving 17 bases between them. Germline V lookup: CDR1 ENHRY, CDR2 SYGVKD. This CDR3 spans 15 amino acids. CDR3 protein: CAINWGESPYNEQFF. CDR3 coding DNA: TGTGCCATCAATTGGGGCGAGTCCCCATACAATGAGCAGTTCTTC.

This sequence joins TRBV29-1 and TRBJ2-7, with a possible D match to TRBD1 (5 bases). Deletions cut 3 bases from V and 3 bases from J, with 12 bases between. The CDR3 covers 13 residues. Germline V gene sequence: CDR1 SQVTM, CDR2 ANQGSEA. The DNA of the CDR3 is TGCAGCGTTGATGTAGGGCAGGGCTACGAGCAGTACTTC. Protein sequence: CSVDVGQGYEQYF.

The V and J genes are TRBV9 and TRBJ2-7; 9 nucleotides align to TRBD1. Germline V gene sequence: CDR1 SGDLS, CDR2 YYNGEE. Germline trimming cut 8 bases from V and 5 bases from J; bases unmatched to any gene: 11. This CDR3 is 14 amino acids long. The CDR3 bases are TGTGCCAGTTCCAGGGGGACAGGGACCCACGAGCAGTACTTC. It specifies CASSRGTGTHEQYF.

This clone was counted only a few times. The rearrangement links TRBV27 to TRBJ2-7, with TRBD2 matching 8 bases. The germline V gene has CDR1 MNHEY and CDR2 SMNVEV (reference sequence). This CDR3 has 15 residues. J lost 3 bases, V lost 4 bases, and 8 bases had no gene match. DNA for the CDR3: TGTGCCAGCAGTTCCCCCCTTAGCGGGGTCTACGAGCAGTACTTC. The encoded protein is CASSSPLSGVYEQYF.

The CDR3 loop is CASSSPSDRVYNEQFF. CDR3 nucleotides: TGTGCCAGCAGCTCTCCTAGCGACAGGGTATACAATGAGCAGTTCTTC. The chain couples TRBV11-1 to TRBJ2-1; the D gene is possibly TRBD1 (7 bases). The CDR3 runs to 16 residues. Germline assignment: CDR1 SGHAT and CDR2 FQDESV (reference sequence). The V end was cut by 4 bases, the J end by 4 bases, with 17 bases between.

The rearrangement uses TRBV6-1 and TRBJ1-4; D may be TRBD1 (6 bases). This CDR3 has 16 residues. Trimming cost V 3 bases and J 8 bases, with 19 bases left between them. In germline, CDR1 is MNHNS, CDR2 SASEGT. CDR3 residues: CASSDRVGTQKEKLFF. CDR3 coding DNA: TGTGCCAGCAGTGACAGGGTAGGGACACAGAAGGAAAAACTGTTTTTT.

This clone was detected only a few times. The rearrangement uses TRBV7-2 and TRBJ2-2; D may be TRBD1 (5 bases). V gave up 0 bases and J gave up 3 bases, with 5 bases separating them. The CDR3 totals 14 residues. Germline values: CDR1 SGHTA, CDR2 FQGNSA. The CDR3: CASSLAGDTGELFF. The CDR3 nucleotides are TGTGCCAGCAGCTTAGCAGGGGACACCGGGGAGCTGTTTTTT.

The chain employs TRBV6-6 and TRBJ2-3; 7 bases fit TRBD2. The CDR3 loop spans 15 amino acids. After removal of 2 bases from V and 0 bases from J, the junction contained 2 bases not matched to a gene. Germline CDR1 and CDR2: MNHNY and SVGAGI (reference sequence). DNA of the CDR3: TGTGCCAGCAGTTACAGCGGGGAAAGCACAGATACGCAGTATTTT. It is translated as CASSYSGESTDTQYF.

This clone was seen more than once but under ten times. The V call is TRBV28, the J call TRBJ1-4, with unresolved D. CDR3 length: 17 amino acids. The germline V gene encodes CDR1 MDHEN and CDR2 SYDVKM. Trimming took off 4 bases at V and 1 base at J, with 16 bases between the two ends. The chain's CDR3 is CASSSREAPLTNEKLFF. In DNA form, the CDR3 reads TGTGCCAGCAGTTCCCGCGAGGCCCCCTTAACTAATGAAAAACTGTTTTTT.

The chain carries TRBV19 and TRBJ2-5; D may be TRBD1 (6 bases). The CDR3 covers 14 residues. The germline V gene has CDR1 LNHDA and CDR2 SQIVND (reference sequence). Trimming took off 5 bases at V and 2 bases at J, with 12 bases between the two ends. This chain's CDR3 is CASSPQGSQETQYF. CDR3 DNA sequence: TGTGCCAGTAGTCCTCAGGGGTCTCAAGAGACCCAGTACTTC.

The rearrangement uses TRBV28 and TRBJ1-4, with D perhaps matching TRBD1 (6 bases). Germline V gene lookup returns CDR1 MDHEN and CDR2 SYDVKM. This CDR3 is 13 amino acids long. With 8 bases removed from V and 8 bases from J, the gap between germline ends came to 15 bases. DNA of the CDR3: TGTGCCAGCTCACAGGGAATAAGGGAAAAACTGTTTTTT. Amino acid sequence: CASSQGIREKLFF.

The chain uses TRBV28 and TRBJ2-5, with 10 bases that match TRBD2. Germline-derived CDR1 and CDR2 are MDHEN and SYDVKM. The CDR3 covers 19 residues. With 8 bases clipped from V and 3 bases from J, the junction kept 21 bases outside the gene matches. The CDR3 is CASPPRASGGLAGEETQYF. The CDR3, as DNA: TGTGCCAGCCCACCGCGCGCTAGCGGGGGACTAGCAGGGGAAGAGACCCAGTACTTC.

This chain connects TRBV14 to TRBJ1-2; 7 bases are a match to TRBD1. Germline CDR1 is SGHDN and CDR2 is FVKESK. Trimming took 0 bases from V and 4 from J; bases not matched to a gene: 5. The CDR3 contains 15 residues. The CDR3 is CASSQDIGGVYGYTF. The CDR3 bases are TGTGCCAGCAGCCAAGATATAGGGGGCGTCTATGGCTACACCTTC.

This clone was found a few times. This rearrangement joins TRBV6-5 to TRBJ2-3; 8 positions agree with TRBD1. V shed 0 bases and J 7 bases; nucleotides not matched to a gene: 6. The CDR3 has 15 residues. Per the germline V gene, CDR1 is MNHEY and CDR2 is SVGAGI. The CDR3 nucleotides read TGTGCCAGCAGTTACTCGATCAGGGGGCTTAATACGCAGTATTTT. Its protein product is CASSYSIRGLNTQYF.

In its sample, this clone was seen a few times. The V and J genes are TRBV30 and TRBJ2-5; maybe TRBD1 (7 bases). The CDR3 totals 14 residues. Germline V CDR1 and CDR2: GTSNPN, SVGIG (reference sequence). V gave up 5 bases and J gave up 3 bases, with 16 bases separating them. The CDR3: CAWGAGQTKETQYF. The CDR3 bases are TGTGCCTGGGGTGCGGGACAGACGAAAGAGACCCAGTACTTC.

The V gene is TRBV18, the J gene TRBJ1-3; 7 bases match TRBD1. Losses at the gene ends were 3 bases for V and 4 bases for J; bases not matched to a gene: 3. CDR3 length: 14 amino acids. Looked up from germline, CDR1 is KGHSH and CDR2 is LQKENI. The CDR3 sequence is CASSPQQGGNTIYF. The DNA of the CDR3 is TGTGCCAGCTCACCGCAACAGGGGGGAAACACCATATATTTT.

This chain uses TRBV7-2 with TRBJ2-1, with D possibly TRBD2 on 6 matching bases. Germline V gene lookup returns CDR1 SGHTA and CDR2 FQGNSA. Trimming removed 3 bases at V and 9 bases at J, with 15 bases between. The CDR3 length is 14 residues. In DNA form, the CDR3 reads TGTGCCAGCAGCTTCACCCTTACGGGGGTTGAGCAGTTCTTC. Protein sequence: CASSFTLTGVEQFF.

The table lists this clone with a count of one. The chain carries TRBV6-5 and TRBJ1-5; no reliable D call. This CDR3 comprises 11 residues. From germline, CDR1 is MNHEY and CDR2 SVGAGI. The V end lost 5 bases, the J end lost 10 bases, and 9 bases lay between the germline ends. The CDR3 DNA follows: TGTGCCAGCAGTGAGAGGGCCCCCCAGCATTTT. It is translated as CASSERAPQHF.

CDR3 loop: CASSFARRGEGGDTQYF. The CDR3 DNA follows: TGTGCCAGCAGTTTCGCCCGACGGGGAGAGGGGGGGGATACGCAGTATTTT. The chain combines TRBV27 with TRBJ2-3; TRBD2 is a possible D gene (7 bases). Per the germline V gene, CDR1 is MNHEY and CDR2 is SMNVEV (reference sequence). There are 17 residues in the CDR3. The V and J ends lost 3 bases and 6 bases respectively, with 22 bases between them.

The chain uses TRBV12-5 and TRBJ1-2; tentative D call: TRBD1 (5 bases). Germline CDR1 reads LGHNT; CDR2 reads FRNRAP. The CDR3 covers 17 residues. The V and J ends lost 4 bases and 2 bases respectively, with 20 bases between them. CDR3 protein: CASGWNRRGRGNYGYTF. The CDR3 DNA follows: TGTGCTAGTGGTTGGAACCGGCGGGGTCGGGGGAACTATGGCTACACCTTC.

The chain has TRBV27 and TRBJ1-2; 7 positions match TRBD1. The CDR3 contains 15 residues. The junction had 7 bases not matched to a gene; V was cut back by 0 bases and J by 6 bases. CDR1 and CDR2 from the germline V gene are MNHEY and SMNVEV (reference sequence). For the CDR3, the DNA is TGTGCCAGCAGTTTATCGGAACAGGGGTTAGATGGCTACACCTTC. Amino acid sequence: CASSLSEQGLDGYTF.

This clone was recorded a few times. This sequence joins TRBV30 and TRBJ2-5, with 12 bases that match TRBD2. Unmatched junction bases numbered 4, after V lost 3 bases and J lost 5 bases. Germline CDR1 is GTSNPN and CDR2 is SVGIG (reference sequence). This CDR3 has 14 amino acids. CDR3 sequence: CAWRTGTSGETQYF. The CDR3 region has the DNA TGTGCCTGGAGGACCGGGACTAGCGGGGAGACCCAGTACTTC.

The CDR3 nucleotides read TGTGCCAGCAGCTTGGAGACAGGCAATCAGCCCCAGCATTTT. Translated: CASSLETGNQPQHF. The chain has TRBV5-8 and TRBJ1-5, with D possibly TRBD1 on 5 matching bases. Germline lookup yields CDR1 SGHTS and CDR2 YDEGEE. This CDR3 has 14 amino acids. Trimming shortened V by 0 bases and J by 2 bases, and 6 bases separated the two germline ends.